These 7 T cell receptor beta chains were all obtained from the same sample, sequenced in a study of cytomegalovirus exposure and HLA in healthy donors. Assay used: immunoSEQ multiplex PCR; TCRdb lists only in-frame clones, some missing. The sample records some 170,000 clones, approximately 89% being singletons. Material for sequencing was PBMCs. The receptor source for this set is a man aged 18 to 29 in good health and CMV-seropositive.

The CDR3 DNA reads as TGTGCCAGCAGCCAAGAAAGCGTTCCAGCCAATAATGAAAAACTGTTTTTT. Its protein product is CASSQESVPANNEKLFF. This chain connects TRBV4-2 to TRBJ1-4, with D unresolved. The CDR3 spans 17 residues. The germline V gene has CDR1 LGHNA and CDR2 YNFKEQ. The germline V and J ends were trimmed by 0 bases and 4 bases, with 15 bases remaining between them.

The V call is TRBV6-1, the J call TRBJ1-4, with TRBD1 matching 9 bases. V lost 2 bases to trimming and J lost 8 bases; unmatched junction nucleotides: 6. There are 15 residues in the CDR3. Germline assignment: CDR1 MNHNS and CDR2 SASEGT. In nucleotides, the CDR3 is TGTGCCAGCAGTGAACGGGGACAGGGTAACGAAAAACTGTTTTTT. The encoded protein is CASSERGQGNEKLFF.

This clone appeared a few times. The chain has TRBV30 and TRBJ1-6; 7 bases agree with TRBD1. Trimming removed 1 base from V and 12 bases from J; junction bases left unmatched: 12. This CDR3 is 15 amino acids long. CDR1 and CDR2 (germline): GTSNPN, SVGIG (reference sequence). The CDR3 DNA reads TGTGCCTGGAGTGGACTAGGGACAGTAATTCAACCCCTCCACTTT. Its protein is CAWSGLGTVIQPLHF.

The chain's CDR3 is CASSQSGQGYGYTF. CDR3 nucleotides: TGTGCCAGCAGCCAATCAGGACAGGGCTATGGCTACACCTTC. This chain links TRBV4-2 with TRBJ1-2; TRBD1 matches at 8 bases. Trimming at V came to 2 bases and at J to 4 bases, leaving 3 bases not matched to a gene. Germline CDR1 and CDR2: LGHNA and YNFKEQ. There are 14 residues in the CDR3.

The rearrangement uses TRBV7-8 and TRBJ2-3; D is undetermined. The CDR3 loop spans 14 amino acids. Trimming shortened V by 1 base and J by 6 bases, and 11 bases separated the two germline ends. CDR1 and CDR2 (germline): SGHVS, FQNEAQ. CDR3 sequence: CASSLGLSGDTQYF. The CDR3 nucleotides read TGTGCCAGCAGCTTAGGGCTCTCCGGGGATACGCAGTATTTT.

The chain couples TRBV6-1 to TRBJ1-1; 9 bases are shared with TRBD1. Losses at the gene ends were 6 bases for V and 5 bases for J; bases not matched to a gene: 4. The germline gives CDR1 MNHNS, CDR2 SASEGT. This CDR3 has 13 residues. CDR3 DNA sequence: TGTGCCAGCAGGGGGACAGGGTCAACTGAAGCTTTCTTT. Its protein is CASRGTGSTEAFF.

The chain combines TRBV5-1 with TRBJ2-1, with 11 positions matching TRBD1. Trimming at V came to 3 bases and at J to 3 bases, leaving 2 bases not matched to a gene. Germline assignment: CDR1 SGHRS and CDR2 YFSETQ. The CDR3 covers 15 residues. This CDR3 is CASSWTGGIYNEQFF. In DNA form, the CDR3 reads TGCGCCAGCAGCTGGACAGGGGGCATCTACAATGAGCAGTTCTTC.